Listed here are 32 T cell receptor beta chains from one sample, sequenced in a study of quantifying T cell responses using KT2 cells. Study details: Reverse transcription used primers in the TCR alpha and beta constant regions.

A single-stranded UMI oligo with SP2 sequence was ligated to cDNA 3' ends. The first PCR ran approximately 4 cycles with an equimolar RC1.1 and RC1.2 beta primer mix. TCRdb reprocessed the UMI-ligation and nested PCR reads via MiXCR and lists one record per CDR3 protein. The sample lists some 43,000 distinct CDR3 sequences; 17% were seen once. Sequencing was carried out using PBMCs spiked with cells of the T cell clone KT2. These receptors originate from a human donor.

The chain recombines TRBV7-2 with TRBJ2-5; D is unresolved. The CDR3 sequence is 13 residues long. Trimming removed 3 bases at V and 1 base at J, with 6 bases between. Germline loops: CDR1 SGHTA, CDR2 FQGNSA. CDR3 residues: CASSLGIQETQYF. CDR3 bases: TGTGCCAGCAGCTTGGGAATCCAAGAGACCCAGTACTTC. The variable domain in full, with the rest retrieved from reference TRBV7-2 and TRBJ2-5, is GAGVSQSPSNKVTEKGKDVELRCDPISGHTALYWYRQSLGQGLEFLIYFQGNSAPDKSGLPSDRFSAERTGGSVSTLTIQRTQQEDSAVYLCASSLGIQETQYFGPGTRLLVL.

This clonotype was picked up many times. The rearrangement uses TRBV20-1 and TRBJ2-2; 7 positions agree with TRBD1. The CDR3 loop spans 15 amino acids. The V segment lost 6 bases and the J segment 4 bases; nucleotides outside the gene matches: 11. Looked up from germline, CDR1 is DFQATT and CDR2 is SNEGSKA (reference sequence). CDR3 region: CSARKGARGTGELFF. For the CDR3, the DNA is TGCAGTGCCCGTAAGGGGGCCCGGGGCACCGGGGAGCTGTTTTTT.

The chain recombines TRBV7-2 with TRBJ1-3; the D is unclear. CDR3 size: 14 residues. Germline V gives CDR1 SGHTA, CDR2 FQGNSA. V lost 5 bases to trimming and J lost 2 bases, with 10 bases between them. CDR3 in amino acids: CASSLELPGNTIYF. The CDR3 DNA reads as TGTGCCAGCAGCCTCGAGCTCCCTGGAAACACCATATATTTT.

This clonotype was seen at least ten times. The chain is built from TRBV20-1 and TRBJ2-7; 14 positions agree with TRBD2. The CDR3 has 15 residues. V dropped 4 bases and J dropped 5; count of bases not matched to a gene: 7. Germline assignment: CDR1 DFQATT and CDR2 SNEGSKA (reference sequence). CDR3 region: CSAKGLAGAVDEQYF. As DNA, the CDR3 is TGCAGTGCTAAGGGACTAGCGGGAGCTGTGGACGAGCAGTACTTC.

This clonotype was seen ten or more times. The CDR3 bases are TGTGCCAGCAGCTTAGCTAGCGGGGGGGCTGCGAACACCGGGGAGCTGTTTTTT. Its translation is CASSLASGGAANTGELFF. The chain is built from TRBV7-8 and TRBJ2-2; 11 nucleotides line up with TRBD2. The CDR3 is made up of 18 amino acids. Germline V CDR1 and CDR2: SGHVS, FQNEAQ. V lost 0 bases to trimming and J lost 0 bases; unmatched junction nucleotides: 3.

This clonotype was found a few times. CDR3 in DNA: TGTGCCAGCAGCCAAGATTTCGCGGAACCCTACGAGCAGTACTTC. This sequence encodes CASSQDFAEPYEQYF. The rearrangement links TRBV4-2 to TRBJ2-7; no firm D call. From germline, CDR1 is LGHNA and CDR2 YNFKEQ. The CDR3 has 15 residues. V gave up 0 bases and J gave up 2 bases, with 11 bases separating them.

The chain links TRBV7-3 to TRBJ2-1, with TRBD2 matching over 9 bases. There are 15 residues in the CDR3. Germline-derived CDR1 and CDR2 are SGHTA and FQGTGA. After removal of 2 bases from V and 5 bases from J, the junction contained 4 bases not matched to a gene. Here the CDR3 reads CASSLGTSRNNEQFF. In DNA, the CDR3 is TGTGCCAGCAGCTTAGGGACTAGCAGAAACAATGAGCAGTTCTTC.

This clonotype occurred a few times. The gene calls are TRBV6-2 or TRBV6-3 and TRBJ2-1; 7 nucleotides agree with TRBD1. This CDR3 is 15 amino acids long. V shed 5 bases and J 2 bases; nucleotides not matched to a gene: 6. Germline V gene data show CDR1 as MNHEY and CDR2 as SVGEGT. CDR3 region: CASSGTVIAYNEQFF. DNA for the CDR3: TGTGCCAGCAGTGGGACAGTTATTGCCTACAATGAGCAGTTCTTC.

The chain has TRBV30 and TRBJ2-3, with 9 bases aligning to TRBD2. Germline CDR1 is GTSNPN and CDR2 is SVGIG (reference sequence). The CDR3 is made up of 13 amino acids. V was pared by 4 bases and J by 3 bases, with 2 bases of the junction left unmatched. The CDR3 spells CAWTSGATDTQYF. In DNA form, the CDR3 reads TGTGCCTGGACTAGCGGGGCGACAGATACGCAGTATTTT.

This rearrangement joins TRBV7-2 to TRBJ2-7, with no clear D. The V end was cut by 5 bases, the J end by 2 bases, with 4 bases between. The CDR3 runs 11 residues. CDR1 and CDR2 (germline): SGHTA, FQGNSA. CDR3 nucleotides: TGTGCCAGCAGCGGGGCCTACGAGCAGTACTTC. Residues: CASSGAYEQYF. Full variable domain (rest looked up from reference TRBV7-2 and TRBJ2-7): GAGVSQSPSNKVTEKGKDVELRCDPISGHTALYWYRQSLGQGLEFLIYFQGNSAPDKSGLPSDRFSAERTGGSVSTLTIQRTQQEDSAVYLCASSGAYEQYFGPGTRLTVT.

A few counts support this clonotype. The chain links TRBV12-3 or TRBV12-4 to TRBJ2-5, with TRBD1 matching over 9 bases. The CDR3 runs 15 residues. With V trimmed by 3 bases and J by 0 bases, 2 bases remained unmatched. The CDR3 loop reads CASSFGDRDQETQYF. The CDR3 nucleotides are TGTGCCAGCAGTTTCGGGGACAGGGACCAAGAGACCCAGTACTTC.

In the case of this clonotype: Compared with germline, one end of the junction differs, possibly owing to a read error. This rearrangement joins TRBV2 to TRBJ1-2, with D possibly being TRBD1 (5 bases). The CDR3 totals 14 residues. Germline CDR1 SNHLY, CDR2 FYNNEI. The CDR3 coding sequence is TGTGCCAGCAGTGAAGCGCGGGACCACTATGGCTACAACTTC. Protein sequence: CASSEARDHYGYNF.

CDR3 region: CSATPRGLNTEAFF. In DNA, the CDR3 is TGCAGTGCTACCCCCAGGGGTCTGAACACTGAAGCTTTCTTT. V usage is TRBV20-1 and J usage is TRBJ1-1; tentatively, D is TRBD1 (6 bases). The V and J ends lost 4 bases and 0 bases respectively, with 12 bases between them. Germline CDR1 is DFQATT and CDR2 is SNEGSKA (reference sequence). The CDR3 extends over 14 amino acids.

Comment on this clonotype: Germline and junction disagree at one end, which may indicate a read error. The chain carries TRBV12-3 or TRBV12-4 and TRBJ1-2; 9 nucleotides line up with TRBD1. This CDR3 region has 15 residues. CDR3 bases: TGTGCCAGCAGCCCAACGTTGACAGGGGGGTATGGCTACAACTTC. Residues: CASSPTLTGGYGYNF.

The chain uses TRBV6-2 or TRBV6-3 and TRBJ1-1; D unresolved. V lost 4 bases and J 5 bases, leaving 8 bases between the germline ends. CDR1 is MNHEY and CDR2 is SVGEGT in the germline V gene. The CDR3 loop spans 12 amino acids. The CDR3 spells CASSFAGTEAFF. In DNA, the CDR3 is TGTGCCAGCAGTTTTGCGGGAACTGAAGCTTTCTTT.

This sequence joins TRBV20-1 and TRBJ2-7; 8 nucleotides line up with TRBD1. With 5 bases clipped from V and 2 bases from J, the junction kept 8 bases outside the gene matches. Per germline, CDR1 DFQATT and CDR2 SNEGSKA (reference sequence). The CDR3 spans 14 residues. The CDR3 region is CSALTGVKTYEQYF. Here the CDR3 DNA reads TGCAGTGCTCTGACAGGGGTCAAAACCTACGAGCAGTACTTC.

This clonotype appeared a few times. The rearrangement joins TRBV20-1 to TRBJ2-3; 12 bases match TRBD2. CDR3 length equals 15 residues. With 2 bases clipped from V and 5 bases from J, the junction kept 5 bases outside the gene matches. Germline V gene lookup returns CDR1 DFQATT and CDR2 SNEGSKA (reference sequence). CDR3 bases: TGCAGTGCTAGAATCCTAGCGGGAGGGGAAGATACGCAGTATTTT. Translated, it gives CSARILAGGEDTQYF.

This clonotype was detected only a few times. The genes are TRBV12-3 or TRBV12-4 and TRBJ1-1; tentatively, D is TRBD1 (5 bases). Trimming took 6 bases from V and 0 from J, leaving 11 bases between them. CDR3 length: 14 amino acids. CDR3 sequence: CASRLTVMNTEAFF. CDR3 coding DNA: TGTGCCAGCAGACTGACAGTCATGAACACTGAAGCTTTCTTT.

Here the CDR3 DNA reads TGCAGTGCTTCTGACCCGACAGCCGCCACCTACGAGCAGTACTTC. It yields the protein CSASDPTAATYEQYF. This chain joins TRBV20-1 and TRBJ2-7; a weak D match, TRBD1 (5 bases). CDR3 length equals 15 residues. Trimming removed 5 bases from V and 2 bases from J, with 19 bases in between. Germline V lookup: CDR1 DFQATT, CDR2 SNEGSKA (reference sequence).

The J gene is TRBJ1-2, the V gene TRBV19; D possibly corresponds to TRBD1 (5 bases). CDR1 and CDR2 (germline): LNHDA, SQIVND (reference sequence). V was shortened by 5 bases and J by 8 bases, with 15 bases between the two germline ends. CDR3 length equals 13 residues. The chain's CDR3 is CASSGSGSSGYTF. The DNA of the CDR3 is TGTGCCAGTAGTGGCTCAGGGTCTAGCGGCTACACCTTC. Variable domain in full (rest from reference TRBV19 and TRBJ1-2): DGGITQSPKYLFRKEGQNVTLSCEQNLNHDAMYWYRQDPGQGLRLIYYSQIVNDFQKGDIAEGYSVSREKKESFPLTVTSAQKNPTAFYLCASSGSGSSGYTFGSGTRLTVV.

The V call is TRBV7-9, the J call TRBJ1-1; D gene uncertain. V gave up 3 bases and J gave up 4 bases, with 9 bases separating them. This CDR3 comprises 13 residues. Per the germline V gene, CDR1 is SEHNR and CDR2 is FQNEAQ (reference sequence). The CDR3 DNA follows: TGTGCCAGCAGCTTGGGGATGCTCACTGAAGCTTTCTTT. Translated: CASSLGMLTEAFF. The whole variable domain, filled in from reference TRBV7-9 and TRBJ1-1, reads DTGVSQNPRHKITKRGQNVTFRCDPISEHNRLYWYRQTLGQGPEFLTYFQNEAQLEKSRLLSDRFSAERPKGSFSTLEIQRTEQGDSAMYLCASSLGMLTEAFFGQGTRLTVV.

The CDR3 DNA is TGTGCCAGCACCAGGACAGGGGGCAACACTGAAGCTTTCTTT. This translates into CASTRTGGNTEAFF. The chain recombines TRBV6-5 with TRBJ1-1; 11 bases line up with TRBD1. V was pared by 7 bases and J by 2 bases, with 3 bases of the junction left unmatched. The CDR3 covers 14 residues. Germline V CDR1 and CDR2: MNHEY, SVGAGI.

This clonotype was detected ten times or more. The chain links TRBV20-1 to TRBJ2-1; D uncertain. The CDR3 length is 15 residues. CDR1 and CDR2 (germline): DFQATT, SNEGSKA (reference sequence). The germline V and J ends were trimmed by 0 bases and 0 bases, with 9 bases remaining between them. CDR3 bases: TGCAGTGCTAGAGATGGCGACTTCTCCTACAATGAGCAGTTCTTC. Its translation is CSARDGDFSYNEQFF.

This clonotype was counted between two and nine times. The chain has TRBV7-8 and TRBJ1-2, with 7 bases matching TRBD1. The length of the CDR3 is 16 residues. Germline V gene sequence: CDR1 SGHVS, CDR2 FQNEAQ. Germline trimming cut 7 bases from V and 4 bases from J; bases unmatched to any gene: 15. CDR3 region: CASISDRPSSFYGYTF. The DNA of the CDR3 is TGTGCCAGCATCTCGGACAGGCCATCGAGTTTCTATGGCTACACCTTC.

This chain connects TRBV7-8 to TRBJ2-7; maybe TRBD2 (6 bases). The length of the CDR3 is 14 residues. Trimming stripped 0 bases from V and 5 bases from J, with 11 bases between. The germline gives CDR1 SGHVS, CDR2 FQNEAQ. CDR3 sequence: CASSLAPWGDEQYF. CDR3 sequence (DNA): TGTGCCAGCAGCTTAGCACCCTGGGGGGACGAGCAGTACTTC.

With respect to this clonotype: A junction end diverges from the germline sequence, so it may reflect a read error. The chain links TRBV7-7 to TRBJ2-3; 10 bases align to TRBD2. The CDR3 has 15 residues. CDR1 and CDR2 (germline): SSHAT, FNYEAQ (reference sequence). CDR3 nucleotide sequence: TGTGCTAGCAGCCAGACTAGCGGGCTGTCAGATACGCAGTATTTT. It translates to CASSQTSGLSDTQYF.

In nucleotides, the CDR3 is TGTGCCAGCAGCTTAGGAGACAGGCGCGCCGGGGAGCTGTTTTTT. Residues: CASSLGDRRAGELFF. V usage is TRBV5-6 and J usage is TRBJ2-2, with D tentatively TRBD1 (6 bases). V gave up 2 bases and J gave up 6 bases, with 14 bases separating them. The germline gives CDR1 SGHDT, CDR2 YYEEEE. This CDR3 comprises 15 residues.

The chain links TRBV2 to TRBJ2-7; a weak D match, TRBD1 (6 bases). Germline loops: CDR1 SNHLY, CDR2 FYNNEI. Trimming removed 7 bases from V and 0 bases from J, with 16 bases in between. The CDR3 runs 15 residues. The CDR3 loop is CASTSVGGVSYEQYF. The CDR3 bases are TGTGCCAGCACCTCCGTTGGGGGCGTCTCCTACGAGCAGTACTTC.

The table lists this clonotype with many counts. The chain carries TRBV10-3 and TRBJ2-1, with D tentatively TRBD2 (7 bases). V was cut by 8 bases and J by 3 bases, with 14 bases left in between. This CDR3 contains 14 residues. CDR1 ENHRY and CDR2 SYGVKD come from the germline V gene. The CDR3 region has the DNA TGTGCCATCCGCGCGGGGGCAAACTACAATGAGCAGTTCTTC. Its protein is CAIRAGANYNEQFF.

In its sample, this clonotype was seen many times. The chain employs TRBV21-1 and TRBJ2-5; no check of the table's D call, TRBD1, against the DNA was made. TRBV21-1 is described as a pseudogene. The CDR3 is 15 residues long. Here the CDR3 reads CASSTGGGSGETQYF. Here the CDR3 DNA reads TGTGCCAGCAGCACTGGAGGGGGGTCCGGGGAGACCCAGTACTTC.

The J gene is TRBJ1-3, the V gene TRBV2, with D unresolved. The CDR3 runs to 13 residues. Trimming removed 8 bases at V and 2 bases at J, with 10 bases between. Per the germline V gene, CDR1 is SNHLY and CDR2 is FYNNEI. CDR3 nucleotides: TGTGCCAGCTCAGAGGAACCTGGAAACACCATATATTTT. This translates into CASSEEPGNTIYF.

The chain couples TRBV30 to TRBJ2-7; D call uncertain. V lost 0 bases, J lost 1 base, and 7 bases lay in between. The germline V gene encodes CDR1 GTSNPN and CDR2 SVGIG (reference sequence). This CDR3 comprises 13 residues. The CDR3 is CAWSVFISYEQYF. For the CDR3, the DNA is TGTGCCTGGAGTGTGTTCATATCCTACGAGCAGTACTTC.